The source of this TCR beta chain is a study of blood T cell repertoires in COVID-19. Study background: Samples came from the United States, Italy and Spain, spanning acute and convalescent COVID-19.

CDR1 and CDR2 (germline): SGHTA, FQGNSA. There are 16 residues in the CDR3. V shed 0 bases, J shed 7 bases, and the junction held 7 bases outside the gene matches. The table came from immunoSEQ multiplex PCR; TCRdb's copy has only in-frame clones and leaves some out. The table lists over 400,000 clones, around 85% of them singletons. The specimen sequenced was peripheral blood. The chain employs TRBV7-2 and TRBJ1-3; TRBD1 matches 9 bases. The TCR was taken from a human donor in a cohort sampled during active COVID-19. In DNA, the CDR3 is TGTGCCAGCAGCTTAGCCTCGGGACAGGGCCTGAACACCATATATTTT. Amino acids: CASSLASGQGLNTIYF.